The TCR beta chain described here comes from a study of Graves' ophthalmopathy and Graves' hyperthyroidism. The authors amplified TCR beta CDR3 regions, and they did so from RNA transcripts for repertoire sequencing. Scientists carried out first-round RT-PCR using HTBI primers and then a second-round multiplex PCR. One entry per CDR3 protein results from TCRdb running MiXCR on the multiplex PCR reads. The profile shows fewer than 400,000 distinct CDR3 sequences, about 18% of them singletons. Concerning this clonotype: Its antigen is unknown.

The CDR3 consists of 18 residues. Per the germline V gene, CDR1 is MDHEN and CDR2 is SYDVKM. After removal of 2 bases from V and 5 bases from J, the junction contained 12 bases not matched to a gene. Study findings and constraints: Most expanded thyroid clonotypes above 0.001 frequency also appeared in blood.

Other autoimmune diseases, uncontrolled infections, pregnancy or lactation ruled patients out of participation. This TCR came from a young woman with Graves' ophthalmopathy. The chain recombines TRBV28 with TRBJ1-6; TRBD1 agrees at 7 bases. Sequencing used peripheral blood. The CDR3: CASSLDREPPGDNSPLHF. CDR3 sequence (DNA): TGTGCCAGCAGTTTAGACAGGGAGCCTCCCGGGGATAATTCACCCCTCCACTTT.